This is a list of T cell receptor beta chains from one sample in a study of cytomegalovirus exposure and HLA in healthy donors. The data were produced by immunoSEQ multiplex PCR, yet TCRdb's version contains in-frame clones alone and is incomplete. The sample holds approximately 210,000 clones, about four fifths seen once. The specimen was PBMCs. The source of these receptors is a woman in her fifties or sixties in good health and CMV-seropositive. Each CDR3 is given with its conserved first and last residue. Each record gives: D gene, J gene, V gene, clone size, CDR3 DNA, CDR3 protein. A D gene is named only where the DNA matches it firmly. Not all rows give a size; the values are once, few, many and, for expanded clones, a class.

TRBD1 | TRBJ2-5 | TRBV5-1 | - | TGCGCCAGCAGCTTGGTACAGGGGGTAGGGGAGACCCAGTACTTC | CASSLVQGVGETQYF
- | TRBJ1-5 | TRBV18 | - | TGTGCCAGCTCACCCACCGCGGGGCCCTGGATCCATTTT | CASSPTAGPWIHF
TRBD1 | TRBJ2-5 | TRBV27 | - | TGTGCCAGCAGTTCGGGGACAGCCCAAGAGACCCAGTACTTC | CASSSGTAQETQYF
- | TRBJ1-5 | TRBV5-1 | - | TGCGCCAGCAGCCCGGGAGAGTGGGATCAGCCCCAGCATTTT | CASSPGEWDQPQHF
- | TRBJ1-5 | TRBV5-1 | - | TGCGCCAGCAGCTTGACCTACTCTGGCAATCAGCCCCAGCATTTT | CASSLTYSGNQPQHF
- | TRBJ2-5 | TRBV11-2 | - | TGTGCCAGCAGCTTAGTACGGGAGACCCAGTACTTC | CASSLVRETQYF
- | TRBJ2-7 | TRBV13 | few | TGTGCCAGCAGTGGAGCCCTAATGGAGGAAGAGACCTACGAGCAGTACTTC | CASSGALMEEETYEQYF
TRBD2 | TRBJ2-5 | TRBV6-1 | - | TGTGCCAGCACCGACCGGGGACTAGCGAAAGAGACCCAGTACTTC | CASTDRGLAKETQYF
TRBD1 | TRBJ2-1 | TRBV18 | - | TGTGCCAGCTCACCAGGGGACAGGGCCGACAATGAGCAGTTCTTC | CASSPGDRADNEQFF
- | TRBJ1-1 | TRBV5-1 | - | TGCGCCAGCAGCTTCGGAGGGAACACTGAAGCTTTCTTT | CASSFGGNTEAFF
TRBD1 | TRBJ2-7 | TRBV29-1 | - | TGCAGCGTTATCCGGGACAGCCCGCACGAGCAGTACTTC | CSVIRDSPHEQYF
TRBD2 | TRBJ2-2 | TRBV29-1 | - | TGCAGCGTTCGAGAAGTAGCGGGGGCGAACACCGGGGAGCTGTTTTTT | CSVREVAGANTGELFF
TRBD1 | TRBJ2-7 | TRBV7-8 | - | TGTGCCAGCAGCTCCAGACAGGGTAGTGTCTACGAGCAGTACTTC | CASSSRQGSVYEQYF
TRBD2 | TRBJ2-7 | TRBV7-6 | - | TGTGCCAGCAGCCCCCACGCTCCGACCGGACTAGTATACGAGCAGTACTTC | CASSPHAPTGLVYEQYF
- | TRBJ2-7 | TRBV7-3 | - | TGTGCCAGCTCCGTCACAGTTGGATACGAGCAGTACTTC | CASSVTVGYEQYF
TRBD2 | TRBJ2-7 | TRBV2 | - | TGTGCCAGCAGTGAACTGCGTCTAGCGGGGCTGAGGGGGGAGCAGTACTTC | CASSELRLAGLRGEQYF
- | TRBJ1-4 | TRBV9 | - | TGTGCCAGCAGCGTACAGACAAATGAAAAACTGTTTTTT | CASSVQTNEKLFF
- | TRBJ1-2 | TRBV7-9 | - | TGTGCCAGCAGCTTAGCTCCAGACTCCAACTATGGCTACACCTTC | CASSLAPDSNYGYTF
TRBD2 | TRBJ2-7 | TRBV19 | - | TGTGCTAGTAGAACCGGGACTAGTGCCTACGAGCAGTACTTC | CASRTGTSAYEQYF
- | TRBJ2-3 | TRBV14 | - | TGTGCCAGCAGCCAAGAGTGGGGGGTTGGCACAGATACGCAGTATTTT | CASSQEWGVGTDTQYF
TRBD1 | TRBJ1-2 | TRBV5-1 | - | TGCGCCAGCAGCTTGGCCGGGACAGTGGGGGACTATGGCTACACCTTC | CASSLAGTVGDYGYTF
TRBD2 | TRBJ2-5 | TRBV2 | - | TGTGCCAGCAAATTTGGGACTAGCCGCGGAGAGACCCAGTACTTC | CASKFGTSRGETQYF
TRBD2 | TRBJ2-7 | TRBV7-9 | - | TGTGCCAGCAGCAAAAGCCCGGGACTAGCGGGGGCCGGCGAGCAGTACTTC | CASSKSPGLAGAGEQYF
- | TRBJ2-2 | TRBV9 | few | TGTGCCAGCAGGGCCGACAGGTCCGGGGAGCTGTTTTTT | CASRADRSGELFF
- | TRBJ2-7 | TRBV7-9 | - | TGTGCCAGCAGCTTAGGTGGGCTTCGTCGCGAGCAGTACTTC | CASSLGGLRREQYF
- | TRBJ1-5 | TRBV7-9 | few | TGTTCCAGCAGCTTAGCTTATGGGCCGGAGGGCGGGCCCCAGCATTTT | CSSSLAYGPEGGPQHF
- | TRBJ1-5 | TRBV9 | - | TGTGCCAGCAGCGTTTTTCAGGAAAGCAATCAGCCCCAGCATTTT | CASSVFQESNQPQHF
- | TRBJ2-6 | TRBV5-6 | - | TGTGCCAGCAGCTTGGGGCGCAGGGGCAACTCTGGGGCCAACGTCCTGACTTTC | CASSLGRRGNSGANVLTF
TRBD1 | TRBJ2-2 | TRBV18 | - | TGTGCCAGCTCATCACAGGGGGCCGGGGAGCTGTTTTTT | CASSSQGAGELFF
- | TRBJ2-7 | TRBV15 | - | TGTGCCACCAGCAGAGTCTACGGGGACTACGAGCAGTACTTC | CATSRVYGDYEQYF
- | TRBJ1-1 | TRBV30 | once | TGTGCCTGGAGTGTTTTACCCGGTTCCACTGAGGCTTTCTTT | CAWSVLPGSTEAFF
TRBD1 | TRBJ2-7 | TRBV4-3 | - | TGCGCCAGCAGCCAAGATCTGGACAGGGACCACGAGCAGTACTTC | CASSQDLDRDHEQYF
TRBD2 | TRBJ2-3 | TRBV5-1 | - | TGCGCCAGCACCAAACTAGCGGGGGCAACAGATACGCAGTATTTT | CASTKLAGATDTQYF
- | TRBJ2-7 | TRBV30 | once | TGTGCCTGGATACACCGGGGCAGGGGAAACGGGCAGTACTTC | CAWIHRGRGNGQYF
TRBD1 | TRBJ1-1 | TRBV28 | - | TGTGCCAGCAGTTTATTTCCCGGACAGGATTTGACTGAAGCTTTCTTT | CASSLFPGQDLTEAFF
TRBD1 | TRBJ1-2 | TRBV9 | once | TGTGCCAGCAGCTCTCTCGGACAGGGGAACTATGGCTACACCTTC | CASSSLGQGNYGYTF
TRBD1 | TRBJ1-5 | TRBV18 | - | TGTGCCAGCTCACCACCGACAGGGTTCAAGCAGCCCCAGCATTTT | CASSPPTGFKQPQHF
- | TRBJ1-5 | TRBV28 | - | TGTGCCAGCAGCCCACCGGGGTGGTCTTCTCTATATAGCAATCAGCCCCAGCATTTT | CASSPPGWSSLYSNQPQHF
- | TRBJ1-4 | TRBV2 | few | TGTGCCAGCAGAAGCTCATGGGCGGGTAGTGAAAAACTGTTTTTT | CASRSSWAGSEKLFF
TRBD2 | TRBJ2-7 | TRBV9 | - | TGTGCCAGCAGCGTAGAAGCGGGGGGGCACGAGCAGTACTTC | CASSVEAGGHEQYF
TRBD1 | TRBJ2-7 | TRBV6-5 | - | TGTGCCAGCAGTCGGACAGGGGATGAGCAGTACTTC | CASSRTGDEQYF
- | TRBJ2-7 | TRBV10-3 | once | TGTGCCATCAGCGACTCGGGGAAAAGAGAAAACGAGCAGTACTTC | CAISDSGKRENEQYF
TRBD1 | TRBJ2-2 | TRBV19 | - | TGTGCCAGTACAAGGACAGGGGTGACCGGGGAGCTGTTTTTT | CASTRTGVTGELFF
- | TRBJ2-7 | TRBV19 | - | TGTGCCAGTAGTATTTCCCCAGAACCCTACGAGCAGTACTTC | CASSISPEPYEQYF
- | TRBJ1-5 | TRBV6-1 | - | TGTGCCAGCAGTGAATGTGGGGCAGGTTTATGTATTCAGCCCCAGCATTTT | CASSECGAGLCIQPQHF
TRBD2 | TRBJ2-1 | TRBV30 | once | TGTGCCGTGGAATTCTGGCGGGGGGGGTTAAATGAGCAGTTCTTC | CAVEFWRGGLNEQFF
TRBD1 | TRBJ1-2 | TRBV5-1 | - | TGCGCCAGCAGCTTGGAGACAGGGGCTGTCTATGGCTACACCTTT | CASSLETGAVYGYTF
TRBD1 | TRBJ2-5 | TRBV15 | - | TGTGCCACCAAGGGATGGGGACAGAGAGAACAAGAGACCCAGTACTTC | CATKGWGQREQETQYF
TRBD1 | TRBJ1-2 | TRBV5-6 | - | TGTGCCAGCAGTATCGGTACAGGGGGCGCGGAAGGTTATGGCTACACCTTC | CASSIGTGGAEGYGYTF
- | TRBJ2-3 | TRBV7-2 | once | TGTGCCAGCAGCTTCCCGGTCACAGATACGCAGTATTTT | CASSFPVTDTQYF
- | TRBJ1-1 | TRBV7-2 | - | TGTGCCAGCAGCAGTACAGGGTTGGGCACTGAAGCTTTCTTT | CASSSTGLGTEAFF
- | TRBJ1-1 | TRBV4-1 | - | TGCGCCAGCAGCCAAGATACAGTCAGGAACACTGAAGCTTTCTTT | CASSQDTVRNTEAFF
- | TRBJ1-4 | TRBV4-1 | - | TGCGCCAGCAGCCAAGCATTGAGCGGAAAGCCTGAAAAACTGTTTTTT | CASSQALSGKPEKLFF
- | TRBJ2-6 | TRBV7-7 | - | TGTGCCAGCAGCCAGGGGCGCTCTGGGGCCAACGTCCTGACTTTC | CASSQGRSGANVLTF
TRBD1 | TRBJ1-2 | TRBV28 | - | TGTGCCAGCAGTCTCACCCAGGGGGATGGCTACACCTTC | CASSLTQGDGYTF
- | TRBJ1-2 | TRBV6-5 | once | TGTGCCAGCAGTCCTCGGGCCTGGGACATGTATGGCTACACCTTC | CASSPRAWDMYGYTF
- | TRBJ1-1 | TRBV6-5 | - | TGTGCCAGCAGTGAACCGGTGTGGGAGATTGAAGCTTTCTTT | CASSEPVWEIEAFF
- | TRBJ1-2 | TRBV7-3 | - | TGTGCCAGCAGGTCAGGCTCTAATCCATATGGCTACACCTTC | CASRSGSNPYGYTF
TRBD2 | TRBJ2-7 | TRBV10-2 | - | TGCGCCAGCAGCCGCCAACTAGCGGGGGGGCCAGACGAGCAGTACTTC | CASSRQLAGGPDEQYF
- | TRBJ1-1 | TRBV5-1 | - | TGCGCCAGCAGCTTCCGGGGGGAGCTAACCGAAGCTTTCTTT | CASSFRGELTEAFF